This T cell receptor beta chain was recovered during a study of shared clonotypes between healthy human individuals (dated by TCRdb to the early 2020s). Broadly, across the study: The cohort included three men and a couple of women between 18 and 49 years of age. Different laboratories and diverse techniques were used to prepare libraries and sequence TCR repertoires, to increase sequencing depth and limit assay-specific biases. Between about 0.94 and 10 billion PBMCs per donor were obtained by leukapheresis. The study deeply sequenced blood TCR repertoires of 5 or 6 healthy adults to estimate repertoire size and the extent of clonotype sharing between individuals. For each donor, CD4 naive and CD4 memory were each given three plates, CD8 naive was given two plates, and CD8 memory was given one plate. What the study reported, not specific to this receptor: The genetic and exposure-history diversity represented was limited by the small number of donors. Larger estimated clonotype richness was generally found for naive subsets than for memory subsets. Based on pairwise subsampling, the degree of clonotype sharing among donors was expected to be affected by sequencing depth. Only blood was sampled, and tissue TCR repertoires likely differ from those in blood. Sharing across a few donors was observed for 5% to 6.5% of naive CD4, under 4% of naive CD8, 2.3% of memory CD4, and over 0.3% of memory CD8 clonotypes. Rarefaction of sorted-subset datasets indicated incomplete sequencing despite the large sequencing depth. Compared with non-shared clonotypes, the clonotypes found in all four sorted-subset donors had higher generation probabilities.

The donors were healthy, HIV-negative adults with no recently reported acute infections or vaccinations. Every donor was a Caucasian adult residing in Nashville, Tennessee, USA. CD4+ T cells were enriched through magnetic negative selection, after which naive cells were positively selected on CD45RA and the remaining negative fraction served as the memory subset. After blood collection by leukapheresis, PBMCs were isolated using Ficoll-Histopaque density gradient centrifugation and then cryopreserved in the vapor phase of liquid nitrogen. Purity and quantity of every magnetically sorted T cell population were checked by analytical flow cytometry. From each sorted fraction, genomic DNA was isolated and quantified by UV absorbance on a Nanodrop 2000c. From the cysteine through the phenylalanine, the CDR3 covers 14 amino acids. The DNA shown is the 42-base CDR3, in frame from base 1. Deletion took 2 bases off V and 0 bases off J, with a span of 9 bases between the germline ends. The germline V gene gives CDR1 as SGDLS and CDR2 as YYNGEE.

Using the deep immunoSEQ assay, TCR CDR3 regions were amplified from genomic DNA by multiplex PCR. Genomic DNA extracted from each cell subset was distributed evenly over all wells of several immunoSEQ 96-well plates, and each plate served as one replicate. For sorted subsets, each replicate PCR was loaded with around 200 ng genomic DNA, equivalent to some 27,000 T cell genomes. Purified libraries were quantified with a Qubit 3.0 fluorometer, sized on a Bioanalyzer 2100, and re-quantified with the KAPA Library Quantification kit. Every immunoSEQ 96-well plate was sequenced on a dedicated single-read 150-cycle Illumina NextSeq 550 flow cell. On the authors' methods: Because the immunoSEQ output included only junctional sequences and no quality scores, the filtering could not be the same as the filtering used for full-length reads. To assign V/J genes and CDR3, sequences were annotated against IMGT germline references using PyIR, a Python wrapper for IgBLAST v1.9. Reads were removed for weak V/J assignments (E-value above 1e-6), missing CDR3, stop codons, out-of-frame junctions, or ambiguous translated residues. V3J clonotypes were defined by identical inferred V gene, J gene, and CDR3 amino acid sequence. Percentage overlap between repertoires was computed as shared unique clonotypes divided by the size of the smaller repertoire. Richness of each repertoire was evaluated using RTK rarefaction, the Chao1 estimator, and Recon v2.1 estimates of unobserved clonotypes. For all TCRbeta clonotypes obtained by the gDNA method from a handful of donors, generation probabilities were computed with OLGA. As stored in TCRdb, this immuneACCESS dataset retains in-frame rearrangements with V and J assigned. A fraction of the clones does not appear; measured against another copy, unresolved V genes explain less than half of the discrepancy, and the remainder lacks a known reason. Clone size and the V and J calls come from that table; the DNA yielded D and trimming. This sample gives over 2 million clones in total; around 95% of them show up just once. The ten largest clones take up 0.1% to 0.15% of the sample.

Comment on this clone: This clone's antigen is unknown. Per-nucleotide qualities are absent, and no much larger clonotype sits a single base away.

The specimen was naive CD4+ T cells sorted from blood. The sample's cell subset or site label, decoded: CD45RA+ positively selected. This chain is built from TRBV9 and TRBJ2-7; confidence is insufficient to name the D gene. The TCR sequence derives from a man aged 18 to 29 in good health. The nucleotide sequence reads TGTGCCAGCAGCGTTAGCCATGCCTCCTACGAGCAGTACTTC. This sequence encodes CASSVSHASYEQYF.